The present entry profiles one T cell receptor beta chain with its context. The CDR3 totals 16 residues. The V gene's germline CDR1 is KGHDR and CDR2 SFDVKD. V lost 2 bases, J lost 4 bases, and 8 bases stayed unmatched. This sample was taken from a study of blood T cell repertoires in COVID-19. This table comes from immunoSEQ multiplex PCR, and its TCRdb copy is limited to in-frame clones, with some not included. The data hold 95,000 to 150,000 clones, with 75% to 90% observed a single time. This receptor was identified in a woman in her 70s with acute or convalescent COVID-19. Sequenced: peripheral blood. The chain has TRBV24-1 and TRBJ1-2; 8 bases agree with TRBD1. CDR3 residues: CATSDSGQGAIYGYTF. The CDR3 DNA reads TGTGCCACCAGTGATTCAGGACAGGGAGCCATCTATGGCTACACCTTC.